This T cell receptor beta chain originates from a study of response to subunit inactivated influenza vaccine. Points from the study as a whole: That few new T cells are recruited by each seasonal influenza vaccination was the authors' suggestion.

Looked up from germline, CDR1 is SGHRS and CDR2 is YFSETQ. V gave up 0 bases and J gave up 0 bases; unmatched junction bases: 6. This CDR3 spans 17 amino acids. Each CDR3 protein is one row after TCRdb ran MiXCR on the RT-PCR reads. The sample yields around 850,000 distinct CDR3 sequences, around 18% seen once. Concerning this clonotype: Its matching antigen is unknown.

The V and J genes are TRBV5-1 and TRBJ2-1; TRBD2 aligns across 7 bases. The source was PBMCs from blood, collected roughly 5 days after vaccination. This TCR was sampled from a man aged 45-60 years who received an inactivated influenza vaccine. CDR3 region: CASSLERGFSSYNEQFF. CDR3 sequence (DNA): TGCGCCAGCAGCTTGGAGCGGGGCTTCAGCTCCTACAATGAGCAGTTCTTC.